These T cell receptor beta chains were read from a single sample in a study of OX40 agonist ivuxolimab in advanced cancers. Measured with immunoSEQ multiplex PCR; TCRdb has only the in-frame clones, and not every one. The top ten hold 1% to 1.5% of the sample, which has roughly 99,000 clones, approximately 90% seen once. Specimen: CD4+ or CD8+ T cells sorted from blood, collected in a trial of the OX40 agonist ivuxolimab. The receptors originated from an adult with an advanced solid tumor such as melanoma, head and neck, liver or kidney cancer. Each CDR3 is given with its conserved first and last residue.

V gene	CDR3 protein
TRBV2	CASLGRQDGNTIYF
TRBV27	CASSLLRGGTDTQYF
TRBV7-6	CASSLGVDRGGELFF
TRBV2	CASSRGSTSINEKLFF
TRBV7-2	CASSPEQGNYEQYF
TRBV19	CASSIKREGTDTQYF
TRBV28	CASSSHRSWSSSSNQPQHF
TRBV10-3	CAISDPGGPTDTQYF
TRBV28	CASRPDSLWSQYF
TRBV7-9	CASSLGFASRAEQYF
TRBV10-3	CAISTTGREETQYF
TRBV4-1	CASSPSGSSYEQYF
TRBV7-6	CASSPTTSGINYEQFF
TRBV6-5	CASYAGGITEQYF
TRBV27	CASSAGGEKLFF
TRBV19	CATSSRDRGRNTGELFF
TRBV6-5	CASSYRGHTEAFF
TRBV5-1	CASSLSTPQHNVLTF
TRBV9	CASSADRTSGNTIYF
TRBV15	CATSTDRTGTGYTF
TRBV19	CASSDPPALWVNTEAFF
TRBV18	CASSPGAGNTEAFF